Each of the 11 T cell receptor beta chains below was sequenced from the same sample in a study of blood T cell repertoires in COVID-19. Profiled with immunoSEQ multiplex PCR; TCRdb holds only in-frame clones, not every one. This sample has 260,000 or so clones, with around 84% found just once. The sample taken for sequencing was PBMCs or T cells enriched from blood (not recorded which). These receptors were collected from a man aged 18-30 years who had recovered from COVID-19.

V gene TRBV10-1 combines with J gene TRBJ2-2, with a possible D match to TRBD2 (5 bases). Trimming shortened V by 2 bases and J by 7 bases, and 11 bases separated the two germline ends. From germline, CDR1 is WNHNN and CDR2 SYGVQD (reference sequence). The CDR3 is 14 residues long. The CDR3 spells CASSERPRGGELFF. CDR3 DNA: TGCGCCAGCAGTGAGCGACCCCGGGGCGGGGAGCTGTTTTTT.

This chain joins TRBV5-6 and TRBJ2-2; 8 bases are a match to TRBD1. This CDR3 region has 19 residues. V was clipped by 3 bases and J by 2 bases; unmatched bases: 15. Per the germline V gene, CDR1 is SGHDT and CDR2 is YYEEEE. The DNA for the CDR3 is TGTGCCAGCAGCTCGCCACACAGGGGGTCGGCAAAAAACACCGGGGAGCTGTTTTTT. Translation gives CASSSPHRGSAKNTGELFF.

This clone has at least ten counts. V is TRBV2 and J is TRBJ1-1, with 8 nucleotides matching TRBD1. CDR1 is SNHLY, CDR2 FYNNEI, per germline. V was pared by 4 bases and J by 1 base, with 5 bases of the junction left unmatched. CDR3 length: 15 amino acids. The CDR3 bases are TGTGCCAGCAGTGCAGGGGGCGCGAGGAACACTGAAGCTTTCTTT. It codes for CASSAGGARNTEAFF.

The chain combines TRBV30 with TRBJ1-1; D not resolved. This CDR3 is 12 amino acids long. In germline, CDR1 is GTSNPN, CDR2 SVGIG (reference sequence). The germline V and J ends were trimmed by 6 bases and 1 base, with 9 bases remaining between them. Here the CDR3 reads CACQRENTEAFF. The CDR3 DNA sequence: TGTGCCTGTCAGCGCGAGAACACTGAAGCTTTCTTT.

This clone occurred a few times. The chain recombines TRBV4-2 with TRBJ1-5; no firm D call. CDR3 length: 14 residues. Germline-derived CDR1 and CDR2 are LGHNA and YNFKEQ. V was cut by 0 bases and J by 5 bases, with 8 bases left in between. DNA for the CDR3: TGTGCCAGCAGCCAAGATGTTAGAGATCAGCCCCAGCATTTT. Amino acid sequence: CASSQDVRDQPQHF.

This clone was detected once. This chain links TRBV2 with TRBJ2-1, with D possibly matching TRBD2 (5 bases). The length of the CDR3 is 12 residues. Germline CDR1 and CDR2: SNHLY and FYNNEI. With 6 bases removed from V and 10 bases from J, the gap between germline ends came to 13 bases. The CDR3 loop reads CASRFLAGEQFF. The CDR3 DNA sequence: TGTGCCAGCAGATTCCTAGCCGGGGAGCAGTTCTTC.

This rearrangement joins TRBV5-1 to TRBJ1-2; D is possibly TRBD1 (5 bases). The CDR3 consists of 14 residues. Germline assignment: CDR1 SGHRS and CDR2 YFSETQ. Trimming pared 4 bases from V and 4 bases from J, leaving 14 bases between. The CDR3 nucleotides read TGCGCCAGCAGCCCTGGTGCAGGGTCCTATGGCTACACCTTC. Translating gives CASSPGAGSYGYTF. The entire variable domain, with the rest obtained from reference TRBV5-1 and TRBJ1-2, is as follows: KAGVTQTPRYLIKTRGQQVTLSCSPISGHRSVSWYQQTPGQGLQFLFEYFSETQRNKGNFPGRFSGRQFSNSRSEMNVSTLELGDSALYLCASSPGAGSYGYTFGSGTRLTVV.

In this sample, this clone turned up a few times. The chain couples TRBV28 to TRBJ2-2; D uncertain. The germline gives CDR1 MDHEN, CDR2 SYDVKM. The CDR3 has 13 residues. V was clipped by 2 bases and J by 4 bases, with 5 bases between them. DNA for the CDR3: TGTGCCAGCAGTTTAGCGGCCACCGGGGAGCTGTTTTTT. Translating gives CASSLAATGELFF. The variable domain in full, completed from reference TRBV28 and TRBJ2-2, reads DVKVTQSSRYLVKRTGEKVFLECVQDMDHENMFWYRQDPGLGLRLIYFSYDVKMKEKGDIPEGYSVSREKKERFSLILESASTNQTSMYLCASSLAATGELFFGEGSRLTVL.

V gene TRBV24-1 combines with J gene TRBJ1-5; 9 bases align to TRBD1. The germline CDR1 and CDR2 sequences are KGHDR and SFDVKD. This CDR3 spans 15 amino acids. The ends lost 12 bases at V and 4 bases at J; junction bases unmatched: 12. CDR3 nucleotide sequence: TGTGCCGCGACCCTGGGACAGGGCAGGAATCAGCCCCAGCATTTT. This gives the protein CAATLGQGRNQPQHF.

CDR3 nucleotide sequence: TGTGCCAGCTTTCCGGGACAGGGCTTTTCACCCCTCCACTTT. It encodes CASFPGQGFSPLHF. V gene TRBV2 combines with J gene TRBJ1-6; 9 bases are a match to TRBD1. The CDR3 is 14 amino acids. Germline-derived CDR1 and CDR2 are SNHLY and FYNNEI. The J segment lost 9 bases and the V segment lost 8 bases, leaving 8 bases of the junction unmatched.

V is TRBV18 and J is TRBJ2-3; D gene uncertain. There are 14 residues in the CDR3. The germline V and J ends were trimmed by 2 bases and 8 bases, with 14 bases remaining between them. Germline V gene lookup returns CDR1 KGHSH and CDR2 LQKENI. The CDR3 sequence is CASSPSTAEATQYF. The CDR3 DNA reads as TGTGCCAGCTCACCATCAACTGCCGAAGCTACGCAGTATTTT. Based on the CDR3 plus reference TRBV18 and TRBJ2-3, the full variable domain is NAGVMQNPRHLVRRRGQEARLRCSPMKGHSHVYWYRQLPEEGLKFMVYLQKENIIDESGMPKERFSAEFPKEGPSILRIQQVVRGDSAAYFCASSPSTAEATQYFGPGTRLTVL.